This TCR beta chain originates from a study of control samples from healthy donors and cancer patients. Libraries were prepared by immunoSEQ multiplex PCR; TCRdb keeps only in-frame clonotypes and omits some of them. The sample holds over 100,000 clones, about 91% seen once. CDR1 is GTSNPN and CDR2 is SVGIG in the germline V gene (reference sequence). Trimming took 0 bases from V and 5 from J, leaving 15 bases between them. The CDR3 contains 15 residues. The sequence was obtained from a man aged 35 to 55 in good health. The sequenced material came from blood. The chain employs TRBV30 and TRBJ2-3, with D possibly being TRBD1 (5 bases). CDR3 amino acids: CAWSVPRQGKDTQYF. DNA for the CDR3: TGTGCCTGGAGTGTCCCCCGCCAGGGTAAAGATACGCAGTATTTT.